The following is a TCR beta chain sequence with its context. The data stem from a study of T-cell reconstitution after alpha-beta-depleted transplantation in children. CDR3 length: 15 amino acids. Trimming removed 3 bases at V and 0 bases at J, with 9 bases between. Germline lookup yields CDR1 MNHEY and CDR2 SVGAGI. During its preparation, the TCRbeta library received unique molecular identifiers. MiXCR, applied by TCRdb to the PCR reads, yields one record per CDR3 protein. The table shows about 590,000 distinct CDR3 sequences, with under 15% occurring only once. This clonotype was obtained from a male patient between 10 and 17 years old who had a stem cell transplant for acute myeloid leukemia, so the T cells may come from the graft donor. The rearrangement joins TRBV6-5 to TRBJ2-4, with D unresolved. Sequenced material: PBMCs, mostly from graft donor cells, taken 360 days after TCRalphabeta/CD19-depleted stem cell transplant. CDR3 protein: CASSYQVIAKNIQYF. The CDR3 nucleotides are TGTGCCAGCAGTTATCAGGTGATAGCCAAAAACATTCAGTACTTC.